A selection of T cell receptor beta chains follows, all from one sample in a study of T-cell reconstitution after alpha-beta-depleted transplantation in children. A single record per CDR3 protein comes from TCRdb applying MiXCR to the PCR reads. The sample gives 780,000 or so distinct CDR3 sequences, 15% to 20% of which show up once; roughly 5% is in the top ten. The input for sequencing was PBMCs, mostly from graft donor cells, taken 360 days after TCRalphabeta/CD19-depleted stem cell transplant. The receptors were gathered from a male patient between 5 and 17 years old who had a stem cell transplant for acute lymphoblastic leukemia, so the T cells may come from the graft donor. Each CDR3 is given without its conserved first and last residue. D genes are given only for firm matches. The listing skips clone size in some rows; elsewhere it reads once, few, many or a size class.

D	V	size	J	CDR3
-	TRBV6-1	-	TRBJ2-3	ASTRRRGRTDTQY
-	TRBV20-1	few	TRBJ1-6	SASMALAGNSPLH
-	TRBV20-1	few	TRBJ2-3	SARDGLAALLDTQY
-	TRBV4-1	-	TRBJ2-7	ASSQDITGTYEQY
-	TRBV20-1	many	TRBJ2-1	SAPPLGSSSYNEQF
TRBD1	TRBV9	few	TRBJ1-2	ASSVGLRDRVFNFYGYT
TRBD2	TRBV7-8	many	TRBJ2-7	ASSLRLAEPYEQY
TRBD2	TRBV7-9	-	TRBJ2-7	ASRPTGTSYEQY
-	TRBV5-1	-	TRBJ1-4	ASSLDRGGEKLF
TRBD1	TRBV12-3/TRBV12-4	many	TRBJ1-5	ASSRTGRSQH
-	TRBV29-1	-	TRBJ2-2	SVVRVTNTGELF
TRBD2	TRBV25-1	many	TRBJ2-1	ASSDTVSSGTSSYNEQF
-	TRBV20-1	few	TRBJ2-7	SADSSSYEQY
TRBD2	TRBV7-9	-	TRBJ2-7	ASSSIAGGHREQY
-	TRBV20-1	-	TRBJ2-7	SAREDVGYEQY
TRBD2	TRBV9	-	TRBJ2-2	ASSVPKLAAPTGELF
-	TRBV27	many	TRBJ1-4	ASSLYSANEKLF
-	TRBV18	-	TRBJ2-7	ASSPTYSYEQY
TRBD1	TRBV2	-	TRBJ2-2	ASGQGVPGELF
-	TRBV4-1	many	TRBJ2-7	ASSQASREQY
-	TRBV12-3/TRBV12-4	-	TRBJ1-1	ASSPPGVRDTEAF
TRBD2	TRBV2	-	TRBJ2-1	ASSDSSGRAGFYEQF
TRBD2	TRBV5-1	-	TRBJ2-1	ASRWVAGDNEQF
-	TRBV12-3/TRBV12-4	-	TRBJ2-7	ASSLGETPYEQY
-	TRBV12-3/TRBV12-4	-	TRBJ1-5	ASSSPGPAQPQH
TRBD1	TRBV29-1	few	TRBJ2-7	SVDAGTGPYEQY
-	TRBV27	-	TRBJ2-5	ASSTDRRETQY
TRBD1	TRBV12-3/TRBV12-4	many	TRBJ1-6	ASSPEGQGVNSPLH
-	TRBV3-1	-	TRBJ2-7	ASSQVTRRYEQY
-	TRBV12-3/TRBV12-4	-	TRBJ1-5	ASSLGGPQH
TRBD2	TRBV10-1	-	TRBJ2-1	ASSAASGRANEQF
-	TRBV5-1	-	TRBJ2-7	ASSFGPRDVSYEQY
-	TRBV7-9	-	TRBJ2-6	ASRRGYSGANVLT
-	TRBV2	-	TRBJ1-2	ASSVRAFYGYT
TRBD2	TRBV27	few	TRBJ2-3	ASSLSSGRRTDTQY
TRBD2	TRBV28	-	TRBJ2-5	ASSLSGRPLTKETQY
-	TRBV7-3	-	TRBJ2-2	ASSPYLTGELF
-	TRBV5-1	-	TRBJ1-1	ASSSDRTEAF
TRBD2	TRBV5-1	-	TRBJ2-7	ASRIAGGPEYEQY
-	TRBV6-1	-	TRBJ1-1	ASSEVWGGGTEAF
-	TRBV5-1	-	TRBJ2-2	ASSFAAGPGELF
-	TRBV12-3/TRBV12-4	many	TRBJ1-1	ASSLRGSSTEAF
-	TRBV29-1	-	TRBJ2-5	SVYDPGHQY
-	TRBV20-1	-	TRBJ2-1	SLRGSYNEQF
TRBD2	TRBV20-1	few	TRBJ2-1	SALTSGPFNEQF
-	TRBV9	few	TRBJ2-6	ASSVAPGAQGVANVLT
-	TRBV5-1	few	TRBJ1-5	ASSRDGPNQPQH
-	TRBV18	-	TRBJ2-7	ASSPYSLQGYEQY
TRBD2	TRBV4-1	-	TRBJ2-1	ASSQDLMRLAGRNEQF
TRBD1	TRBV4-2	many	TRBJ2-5	ASSQAPTGPAVETQY
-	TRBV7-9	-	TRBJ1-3	ASSGTSSGNTIY
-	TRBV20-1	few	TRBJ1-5	SASKPVGQPQH
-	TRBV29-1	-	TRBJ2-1	SVESGSYNEQF
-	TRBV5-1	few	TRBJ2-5	ANDGEGTQY